Listed below are T cell receptor beta chains from one sample, sequenced in a study of shared clonotypes between healthy human individuals. Sequenced by immunoSEQ multiplex PCR; TCRdb stores in-frame clones only, minus some. The data contain about 2.1 million clones, 93% of them singletons. The source material was naive CD8+ T cells from PBMCs. These receptors were taken from a man aged 18 to 30 in good health. Some clones in this sample may be carry-over from other donors' samples. Each CDR3 is given with its conserved first and last residue. Fields, in order: V gene, J gene, clone size, D gene, CDR3 protein, CDR3 DNA. A D gene is named only where the DNA matches it firmly. The size field is filled for only some rows; it gives once, few, many or a size class.

>TRBV11-2|TRBJ1-1|.|.
CASSLGGSRTEAFF
TGTGCCAGCAGCTTAGGTGGGAGTCGCACTGAAGCTTTCTTT
>TRBV7-2|TRBJ2-7|.|TRBD1
CASSSRTGSYEQYF
TGTGCCAGCAGCTCAAGGACAGGGAGCTACGAGCAGTACTTC
>TRBV4-1|TRBJ2-1|.|TRBD2
CASSTRIAGGSPYNEQFF
TGCGCCAGCAGCACCCGAATAGCGGGAGGATCGCCCTACAATGAGCAGTTCTTC
>TRBV7-9|TRBJ1-2|few|TRBD1
CASSLRQGDGYTF
TGTGCCAGCAGCTTACGACAGGGAGATGGCTACACCTTC
>TRBV7-9|TRBJ2-2|.|TRBD1
CASSPRGRPSTNTGELFF
TGTGCCAGCAGCCCCAGGGGGAGACCCTCAACGAACACCGGGGAGCTGTTTTTT
>TRBV27|TRBJ2-7|.|.
CASSSLGGEQYF
TGTGCCAGCAGTTCCCTCGGGGGAGAGCAGTACTTC
>TRBV27|TRBJ2-7|.|TRBD1
CASSPDNTVTGGYEQYF
TGTGCCAGCAGCCCCGACAACACCGTGACAGGGGGCTACGAGCAGTACTTC
>TRBV27|TRBJ2-7|.|.
CASSSTGSSYEQYF
TGTGCCAGCAGTTCAACGGGGTCCTCCTACGAGCAGTACTTC
>TRBV9|TRBJ1-5|few|.
CASSVGSAVNQPQHF
TGTGCCAGCAGCGTAGGTTCGGCAGTTAATCAGCCCCAGCATTTT
>TRBV6-5|TRBJ1-2|.|.
CASSYSRVDYGYTF
TGTGCCAGCAGTTACTCCCGGGTTGACTATGGCTACACCTTC
>TRBV11-1|TRBJ2-7|once|.
CASSSNRVHEQYF
TGTGCCAGCAGCTCAAACAGGGTACACGAGCAGTACTTC
>TRBV2|TRBJ2-7|once|TRBD2
CASSEGSSGSYEQYF
TGTGCCAGCAGTGAAGGATCTAGCGGGAGTTACGAGCAGTACTTC
>TRBV27|TRBJ2-3|.|.
CASSFKGVDTQYF
TGTGCCAGCAGTTTTAAGGGGGTGGATACGCAGTATTTT
>TRBV4-3|TRBJ1-1|.|.
CASSQVLSGGDTEAFF
TGCGCCAGCAGCCAAGTATTATCCGGGGGTGACACTGAAGCTTTCTTT
>TRBV6-5|TRBJ2-7|.|TRBD2
CASSYETSGVDEQYF
TGTGCCAGCAGTTACGAAACTAGCGGGGTGGACGAGCAGTACTTC
>TRBV11-2|TRBJ2-3|.|.
CASSLVGRSTDTQYF
TGTGCCAGCAGCTTAGTGGGCCGCAGCACAGATACGCAGTATTTT
>TRBV30|TRBJ1-5|.|.
CAWSVLGQINQPQHF
TGTGCCTGGAGTGTTCTTGGACAAATCAATCAGCCCCAGCATTTT
>TRBV6-5|TRBJ2-7|.|TRBD1
CASSTTGGSYEQYF
TGTGCCAGCAGTACGACAGGGGGTTCCTACGAGCAGTACTTC
>TRBV5-4|TRBJ2-7|once|TRBD2
CAVGPAASGYEQYF
TGTGCCGTAGGGCCAGCCGCTAGCGGCTACGAGCAGTACTTC
>TRBV27|TRBJ2-1|.|.
CASSTVRGPSSYNEQFF
TGTGCCAGCAGTACCGTTCGAGGGCCAAGCTCCTACAATGAGCAGTTCTTC
>TRBV2|TRBJ1-4|.|.
CASSVAPTGQEKLFF
TGTGCCAGCAGTGTGGCGCCGACAGGACAGGAAAAACTGTTTTTT
>TRBV5-4|TRBJ2-2|.|TRBD2
CASSLGGREGRTGELFF
TGTGCCAGCAGCCTCGGGGGGCGGGAGGGCCGGACCGGGGAGCTGTTTTTT
>TRBV28|TRBJ2-5|.|.
CASSLPTTGVQETQYF
TGTGCCAGCAGTTTACCAACAACCGGAGTTCAAGAGACCCAGTACTTC
>TRBV7-8|TRBJ2-7|.|.
CASSLEGGRSYEQYF
TGTGCCAGCAGCTTAGAGGGCGGCCGCTCCTACGAGCAGTACTTC
>TRBV7-3|TRBJ2-2|once|.
CASSLTPGSNTGELFF
TGTGCCAGCAGCTTAACGCCGGGGTCGAACACCGGGGAGCTGTTTTTT
>TRBV9|TRBJ1-2|.|TRBD1
CASSPGTGGVNSLGYTF
TGTGCCAGCAGCCCCGGGACAGGGGGCGTCAACTCGCTAGGCTACACCTTC
>TRBV11-2|TRBJ1-3|.|.
CASSFGLEIRSGNTIYF
TGTGCCAGCAGCTTTGGTCTGGAGATACGCTCTGGAAACACCATATATTTT
>TRBV5-1|TRBJ2-7|.|.
CASSITNPSYEQYF
TGCGCCAGCAGCATCACAAATCCATCCTACGAGCAGTACTTC
>TRBV6-5|TRBJ2-3|.|.
CASSYGALTDTQYF
TGTGCCAGCAGTTACGGGGCCCTTACAGATACGCAGTATTTT
>TRBV10-3|TRBJ2-5|.|TRBD1
CAISGEVGRGLFEETQYF
TGTGCCATCAGTGGTGAGGTGGGCAGGGGGCTCTTTGAAGAGACCCAGTACTTC
>TRBV28|TRBJ2-7|.|TRBD2
CASSNPYSGTRKISEQYF
TGTGCCAGCAGTAACCCTTATAGCGGGACTAGAAAAATCAGCGAGCAGTACTTC
>TRBV11-2|TRBJ2-1|once|.
CASSLESLGYNEQFF
TGTGCCAGCAGCTTAGAATCCTTAGGGTACAATGAGCAGTTCTTC
>TRBV28|TRBJ2-7|.|TRBD2
CASSLGGEGEQYF
TGTGCCAGCAGTTTAGGCGGGGAGGGCGAGCAGTACTTC
>TRBV6-1|TRBJ1-2|.|.
CASSERFRGPAYGYTF
TGTGCCAGCAGTGAACGGTTTCGGGGGCCGGCCTATGGCTACACCTTC
>TRBV9|TRBJ2-6|.|.
CASSVGPVLTF
TGTGCCAGCAGCGTAGGGCCCGTCCTGACTTTC
>TRBV13|TRBJ1-2|.|TRBD1
CASPSGQGEHGYTF
TGTGCCAGCCCAAGTGGACAGGGGGAACATGGCTACACCTTC
>TRBV19|TRBJ1-5|.|TRBD1
CASSPGTEYNQPQHF
TGTGCCAGTAGTCCCGGGACAGAATACAATCAGCCCCAGCATTTT
>TRBV4-1|TRBJ2-7|.|TRBD1
CASSGGDRGFYEQYF
TGCGCCAGCAGCGGGGGGGACAGGGGGTTCTACGAGCAGTACTTC
>TRBV28|TRBJ2-7|.|.
CASSLRGVWSYEQYF
TGTGCCAGCAGTTTAAGGGGAGTCTGGTCCTACGAGCAGTACTTC
>TRBV15|TRBJ2-7|.|.
CATSRGSGVDEQYF
TGTGCCACCAGCAGAGGGTCAGGGGTTGACGAGCAGTACTTC
>TRBV6-5|TRBJ1-4|.|.
CASSYKSTNEKLFF
TGTGCCAGCAGCTACAAGTCAACTAATGAAAAACTGTTTTTT
>TRBV7-2|TRBJ2-5|once|.
CASRPTSQETQYF
TGTGCCAGCAGACCGACTAGTCAAGAGACCCAGTACTTC
>TRBV13|TRBJ2-2|.|.
CASSSTGAETGELFF
TGTGCCAGCAGCTCCACGGGGGCAGAGACGGGGGAGCTGTTTTTT
>TRBV6-5|TRBJ1-1|.|.
CASTPGNTEAFF
TGTGCCAGCACCCCGGGGAACACTGAAGCTTTCTTT
>TRBV7-9|TRBJ2-2|.|.
CASSHAGGTWNTGELFF
TGTGCCAGCAGCCATGCCGGGGGGACATGGAACACCGGGGAGCTGTTTTTT